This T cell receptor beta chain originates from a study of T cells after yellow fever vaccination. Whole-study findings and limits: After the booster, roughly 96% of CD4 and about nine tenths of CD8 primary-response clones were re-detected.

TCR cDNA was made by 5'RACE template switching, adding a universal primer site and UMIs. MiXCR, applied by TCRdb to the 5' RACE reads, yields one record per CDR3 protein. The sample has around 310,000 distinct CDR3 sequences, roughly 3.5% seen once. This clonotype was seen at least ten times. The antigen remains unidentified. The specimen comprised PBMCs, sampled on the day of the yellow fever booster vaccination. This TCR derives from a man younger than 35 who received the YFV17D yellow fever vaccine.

This chain's CDR3 is CASSPRPPGQMSPLHF. The CDR3 nucleotides are TGCGCCAGCAGCCCCCGACCGCCGGGACAGATGTCACCCCTCCACTTT. The rearrangement links TRBV4-1 to TRBJ1-6, with TRBD1 identical over 7 bases. Trimming at V came to 4 bases and at J to 10 bases, leaving 13 bases not matched to a gene. This CDR3 has 16 residues. The germline CDR1 and CDR2 sequences are MGHRA and YSYEKL.